This TCR beta chain was recovered during a study of blood T cell repertoires in COVID-19. Study background: Sites across the United States, Italy and Spain contributed samples from acute and convalescent COVID-19. PBMCs, B-cell-depleted T cells, or T cells were the source of the cDNA or gDNA that made up the material.

The CDR3 is 16 amino acids. Per the original data handling: Reference gene primer amplification gave nucleated cell count estimates. The assay was immunoSEQ multiplex PCR, and TCRdb's table has in-frame clones only and misses some. For V, J and clone size, that table is used; D and trimming come from the DNA. The sample carries fewer than 40,000 clones, 60% to 80% recorded once. This clone was recorded only once. The rearrangement joins TRBV12-2 to TRBJ2-1; no DNA check was done on the table's D call, TRBD1. TRBV12-2 counts as a pseudogene. This receptor was taken from a man of 80 years or more with acute or convalescent COVID-19. Sequencing was performed on peripheral blood. The CDR3 sequence: CASRFREDREGNEQFF. CDR3 nucleotides: TGTGCAAGTCGCTTCAGGGAGGACAGGGAGGGCAATGAGCAGTTCTTC.